This T cell receptor (beta chain) came from a study of blood T cell repertoires in COVID-19. In the study overall: Material from acute and convalescent COVID-19 was sourced from the United States, Italy and Spain. PBMCs, B-cell-depleted T cells, or T cells provided the cDNA or gDNA that made up the material.

As handled by the study authors: Estimation of nucleated cell counts was performed using reference gene primer amplification. This table comes from immunoSEQ multiplex PCR, and its TCRdb copy is limited to in-frame clones, with some not included. V and J calls and clone size are those listed in that table; D and trimming were worked out from the DNA. The sample includes roughly 290,000 clones, about 88% of them seen just once. The CDR3 spans 15 residues. The source material was peripheral blood. The rearrangement uses TRBV21-1 and TRBJ2-7; TRBD2, the table's D call, was not compared with the DNA. TRBV21-1 is deemed a pseudogene. The receptor comes from a woman in her fifties or sixties with acute or convalescent COVID-19. DNA of the CDR3: TGTGCCAGCAGCAAAATGGGACTAGTGAGGTACGAGCAGTACTTC. It encodes CASSKMGLVRYEQYF.